These 19 T cell receptor beta chains originate from one sample sequenced in a study of breast tumors, draining lymph nodes, adjacent tissues. TCRdb used MiXCR to reprocess the multiplex PCR reads, holding one entry per CDR3 protein. The table records 150,000 to 250,000 distinct CDR3 sequences, approximately 33% of them present only once. Axillary draining lymph nodes of breast cancer patients supplied the node samples. The sample consisted of axillary lymph node tissue. The receptor set was obtained from a female donor with breast cancer. Some clones in this sample may be carry-over from other donors' samples.

The chain combines TRBV2 with TRBJ1-1; D might be TRBD1 (5 bases). CDR1 and CDR2 from the germline V gene are SNHLY and FYNNEI. The V and J ends lost 4 bases and 1 base respectively, with 10 bases between them. The length of the CDR3 is 14 residues. CDR3 sequence (DNA): TGTGCCAGCAGTGGGGGCGGACCGAACACTGAAGCTTTCTTT. Translated, it gives CASSGGGPNTEAFF.

This clonotype appeared many times. This chain joins TRBV12-3 or TRBV12-4 and TRBJ2-5; D is perhaps TRBD1 (5 bases). The CDR3 is made up of 13 amino acids. With 3 bases removed from V and 4 bases from J, the gap between germline ends came to 9 bases. The CDR3 spells CASSFHDRETQYF. In DNA form, the CDR3 reads TGTGCCAGCAGTTTCCACGACAGAGAGACCCAGTACTTC.

The chain combines TRBV29-1 with TRBJ1-2; weak D call: TRBD1 (6 bases). The length of the CDR3 is 15 residues. V dropped 6 bases and J dropped 4 bases, with 21 bases sitting between them. Germline V gene sequence: CDR1 SQVTM, CDR2 ANQGSEA. The CDR3 here is CSVSPKGHPTYGYTF. CDR3 DNA sequence: TGCAGCGTATCACCGAAGGGACACCCCACCTATGGCTACACCTTC. Drawing the rest from reference TRBV29-1 and TRBJ1-2, the complete variable domain is SAVISQKPSRDICQRGTSLTIQCQVDSQVTMMFWYRQQPGQSLTLIATANQGSEATYESGFVIDKFPISRPNLTFSTLTVSNMSPEDSSIYLCSVSPKGHPTYGYTFGSGTRLTVV.

The rearrangement links TRBV29-1 to TRBJ2-6; weak D call: TRBD2 (6 bases). Germline V gene data show CDR1 as SQVTM and CDR2 as ANQGSEA. The CDR3 covers 15 residues. Trimming pared 3 bases from V and 9 bases from J, leaving 18 bases between. The CDR3 reads CSVERGLAWGNVLTF. For the CDR3, the DNA is TGCAGCGTTGAGCGAGGGCTAGCGTGGGGCAACGTCCTGACTTTC. Based on the CDR3 plus reference TRBV29-1 and TRBJ2-6, the full variable domain is SAVISQKPSRDICQRGTSLTIQCQVDSQVTMMFWYRQQPGQSLTLIATANQGSEATYESGFVIDKFPISRPNLTFSTLTVSNMSPEDSSIYLCSVERGLAWGNVLTFGAGSRLTVL.

About this clonotype: A much larger clone lies one base from this, so it may be a read error. The V gene is TRBV30, the J gene TRBJ2-5; no reliable D call. This CDR3 spans 13 amino acids. The germline CDR1 and CDR2 sequences are GTSNPN and SVGIG (reference sequence). The DNA of the CDR3 is TGTACCTGGAGCGTGGGCACTCCAGAGACCCAGTACTTC. Translated, it gives CTWSVGTPETQYF.

V and J are TRBV7-9 and TRBJ1-1, with D tentatively TRBD1 (5 bases). This CDR3 spans 14 amino acids. The germline V gene encodes CDR1 SEHNR and CDR2 FQNEAQ (reference sequence). Trimming removed 5 bases at V and 0 bases at J, with 10 bases between. As DNA, the CDR3 is TGTGCCAGCAGCCAGGGTTCGTTGAACACTGAAGCTTTCTTT. This codes for CASSQGSLNTEAFF.

This clonotype showed up many times. The J gene is TRBJ2-2, the V gene TRBV7-8; 10 bases map to TRBD2. CDR1 is SGHVS, CDR2 FQNEAQ, per germline. V lost 0 bases to trimming and J lost 5 bases; unmatched junction nucleotides: 9. The CDR3 is made up of 18 amino acids. The CDR3 nucleotides read TGTGCCAGCAGCTTAGCCCTAGCGGGGGCCATAGGTACCGGGGAGCTGTTTTTT. As protein: CASSLALAGAIGTGELFF.

The J gene is TRBJ2-3, the V gene TRBV19, with D possibly TRBD1 on 6 matching bases. The CDR3 consists of 15 residues. In germline, CDR1 is LNHDA, CDR2 SQIVND (reference sequence). Deletions cut 3 bases from V and 4 bases from J, with 14 bases between. The CDR3 DNA reads TGTGCCAGTAGTATGGGCCCTCCAGGGGCAGATACGCAGTATTTT. Protein product: CASSMGPPGADTQYF. The entire variable domain, with the rest obtained from reference TRBV19 and TRBJ2-3, is as follows: DGGITQSPKYLFRKEGQNVTLSCEQNLNHDAMYWYRQDPGQGLRLIYYSQIVNDFQKGDIAEGYSVSREKKESFPLTVTSAQKNPTAFYLCASSMGPPGADTQYFGPGTRLTVL.

The V gene is TRBV2, the J gene TRBJ1-1; TRBD1 agrees at 7 bases. J gave up 3 bases and V 3 bases, and 7 bases lay outside the gene matches. The CDR3 is 15 residues long. Germline loops: CDR1 SNHLY, CDR2 FYNNEI. Here the CDR3 DNA reads TGTGCCAGCAGTGAGACAGGGCTTCCCCACACTGAAGCTTTCTTT. Translation gives CASSETGLPHTEAFF.

V and J are TRBV30 and TRBJ2-5; D not resolved. The CDR3 has 11 residues. Germline CDR1 GTSNPN, CDR2 SVGIG (reference sequence). V dropped 2 bases and J dropped 1 base, with 2 bases sitting between them. CDR3 DNA sequence: TGTGCCTGGAGTACCCAAGAGACCCAGTACTTC. It yields the protein CAWSTQETQYF.

This clonotype has at least ten counts. V and J are TRBV6-1 and TRBJ1-3; 9 positions match TRBD1. Germline CDR1 reads MNHNS; CDR2 reads SASEGT. J gave up 2 bases and V 6 bases, and 11 bases lay outside the gene matches. The CDR3 sequence is 17 residues long. CDR3 protein: CASREIAGQGAGNTIYF. CDR3 nucleotide sequence: TGTGCCAGCAGGGAAATTGCGGGACAGGGTGCTGGAAACACCATATATTTT.

The J gene is TRBJ2-6, the V gene TRBV4-1, with 11 positions matching TRBD1. The junction had 3 bases not matched to a gene; V was cut back by 1 base and J by 16 bases. The CDR3 has 13 amino acids. Germline V gene lookup returns CDR1 MGHRA and CDR2 YSYEKL. CDR3 nucleotide sequence: TGCGCCAGCAGCCAAGGGAGGGACAGGGGGCTGACTTTC. Translated: CASSQGRDRGLTF.

Ten or more counts support this clonotype. V usage is TRBV15 and J usage is TRBJ2-7; the D gene is possibly TRBD2 (5 bases). The CDR3 sequence is 15 residues long. Trimming removed 6 bases from V and 5 bases from J, with 20 bases in between. Germline CDR1 is LNHNV and CDR2 is YYDKDF (reference sequence). DNA for the CDR3: TGTGCCACCAGTGCCTTTCTATGGGAGACCGACGAGCAGTACTTC. Encoded protein: CATSAFLWETDEQYF.

This chain links TRBV5-6 with TRBJ1-2; possibly TRBD1 for D (5 bases). The V gene lost 4 bases and the J gene lost 12 bases, with 22 bases spanning the gap. The CDR3 extends over 14 amino acids. Per the germline V gene, CDR1 is SGHDT and CDR2 is YYEEEE. CDR3 DNA: TGTGCCAGCAGCCGATCACAGGCGTCGTCTGCCCACACCTTC. Translation gives CASSRSQASSAHTF. Supplemented by reference TRBV5-6 and TRBJ1-2, the full variable domain reads DAGVTQSPTHLIKTRGQQVTLRCSPKSGHDTVSWYQQALGQGPQFIFQYYEEEERQRGNFPDRFSGHQFPNYSSELNVNALLLGDSALYLCASSRSQASSAHTFGSGTRLTVV.

This clonotype showed up many times. The chain employs TRBV10-2 and TRBJ2-5; no firm D call. This CDR3 comprises 14 residues. Looked up from germline, CDR1 is WSHSY and CDR2 is SAAADI. V was shortened by 3 bases and J by 5 bases, with 13 bases between the two germline ends. The CDR3 loop reads CASSDNMVGETQYF. CDR3 in DNA: TGCGCCAGCAGTGACAACATGGTCGGGGAGACCCAGTACTTC.

About this clonotype: The junction differs from germline at one of its ends, possibly a read error. The V and J genes are TRBV7-3 and TRBJ2-6; D is perhaps TRBD1 or TRBD2 (5 bases each). This CDR3 has 11 residues. Germline V CDR1 and CDR2: SGHTA, FQGTGA. CDR3 region: CASGNGATEAF. The CDR3 region has the DNA TGTGCCAGCGGGAACGGGGCCACTGAAGCTTTC. Supplemented by reference TRBV7-3 and TRBJ2-6, the full variable domain reads GAGVSQTPSNKVTEKGKYVELRCDPISGHTALYWYRQSLGQGPEFLIYFQGTGAADDSGLPNDRFFAVRPEGSVSTLKIQRTERGDSAVYLCASGNGATEAFGAGSRLTVL.

V and J are TRBV7-9 and TRBJ2-5, with 8 bases fitting TRBD1. Germline loops: CDR1 SEHNR, CDR2 FQNEAQ (reference sequence). There are 14 residues in the CDR3. Trimming at V came to 5 bases and at J to 4 bases, leaving 6 bases not matched to a gene. CDR3 region: CASSVRTGGETQYF. For the CDR3, the DNA is TGTGCCAGCAGCGTACGTACAGGGGGAGAGACCCAGTACTTC.

This sequence joins TRBV10-2 and TRBJ2-3; 13 bases fit TRBD2. The CDR3 extends over 16 amino acids. V was pared by 6 bases and J by 4 bases, with 7 bases of the junction left unmatched. Looked up from germline, CDR1 is WSHSY and CDR2 is SAAADI. The DNA for the CDR3 is TGCGCCAGCAGCCCATGGACTAGCGGGAGTTCAGATACGCAGTATTTT. The encoded protein is CASSPWTSGSSDTQYF.

The chain carries TRBV3-1 and TRBJ2-5; D might be TRBD2 (6 bases). The CDR3 runs 14 residues. Germline V gene lookup returns CDR1 LGHDT and CDR2 YNNKEL (reference sequence). V lost 4 bases and J lost 4, with 13 bases in between. CDR3 in DNA: TGTGCCAGCAGCCCACCGGGAGAGCGAGAGACCCAGTACTTC. Residues: CASSPPGERETQYF.